This section outlines one TCR beta chain sequence together with its context. The CDR3 sequence is 17 residues long. Trimming cost V 1 base and J 2 bases, with 19 bases left between them. CDR1 is GTSNPN and CDR2 is SVGIG in the germline V gene (reference sequence). The protocol was immunoSEQ multiplex PCR, while the TCRdb copy is restricted to in-frame clones and leaves out a portion. The sample lists approximately 160,000 clones, about nine tenths seen once, with approximately 3% in the top ten. This sample stems from a study of T cell responses to AZD1222 COVID-19 vaccine. Sequences were derived from peripheral blood, sampled on day 0 of AZD1222 vaccination. The rearrangement links TRBV30 to TRBJ2-3; D gene unclear. This clonotype originated in an adult in good health. The CDR3 protein is CAWSDVFGHYYTDTQYF. CDR3 nucleotides: TGTGCCTGGAGTGATGTGTTTGGCCATTATTACACAGATACGCAGTATTTT.